Sequencing of this T cell receptor beta chain was carried out in a study of blood T cells in healthy people across ages. Study-level background: Template switching caught about one barcoded beta molecule for each two T cells.

Overall study findings and caveats: Older age went with lower TCR beta diversity per million T cells, in a roughly linear way. Both naive CD4+ cell counts and diversity were greater in long-lived donors than in aged donors.

A second PCR of about 7 to 12 cycles used a sample-barcoded 5' primer and a J-beta primer mix. TCRdb reprocessed the 5' RACE reads via MiXCR and lists one record per CDR3 protein. The data hold over 1,500,000 distinct CDR3 sequences, with about 50% observed a single time. Only a few counts were recorded for this clonotype. The antigen is unknown. The sequenced sample consisted of blood. This sequence was found in a woman between 40 and 50 years old in good health.

DNA for the CDR3: TGCAGTGCTAGAGATGGCTCATCAAGCACAGATACGCAGTATTTT. It specifies CSARDGSSSTDTQYF. V is TRBV20-1 and J is TRBJ2-3; D unresolved. V dropped 0 bases and J dropped 0 bases, with 10 bases sitting between them. Germline V gene sequence: CDR1 DFQATT, CDR2 SNEGSKA (reference sequence). This CDR3 contains 15 residues.